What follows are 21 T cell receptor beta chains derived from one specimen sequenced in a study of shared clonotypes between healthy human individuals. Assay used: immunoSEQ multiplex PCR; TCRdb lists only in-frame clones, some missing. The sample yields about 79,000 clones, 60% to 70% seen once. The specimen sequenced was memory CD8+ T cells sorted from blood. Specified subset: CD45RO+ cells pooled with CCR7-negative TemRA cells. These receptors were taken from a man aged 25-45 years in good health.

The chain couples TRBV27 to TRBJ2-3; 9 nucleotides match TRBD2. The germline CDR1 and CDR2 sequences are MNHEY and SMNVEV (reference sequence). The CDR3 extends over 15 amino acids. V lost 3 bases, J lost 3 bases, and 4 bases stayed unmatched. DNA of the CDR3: TGTGCCAGCAGTTTTGCGGCGGGGGGGACAGATACGCAGTATTTT. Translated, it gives CASSFAAGGTDTQYF.

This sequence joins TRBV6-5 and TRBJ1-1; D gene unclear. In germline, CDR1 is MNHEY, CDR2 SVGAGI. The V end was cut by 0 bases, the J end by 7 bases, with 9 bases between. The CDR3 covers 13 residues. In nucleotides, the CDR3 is TGTGCCAGCAGTTACTCCGGGCGGAATGAAGCTTTCTTT. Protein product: CASSYSGRNEAFF.

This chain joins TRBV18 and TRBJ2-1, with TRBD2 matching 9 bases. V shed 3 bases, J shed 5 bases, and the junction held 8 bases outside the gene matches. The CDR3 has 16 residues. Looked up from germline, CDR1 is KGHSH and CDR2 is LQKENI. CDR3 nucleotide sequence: TGTGCCAGCTCACCGCTACCTAGCGGGACCCACAATGAGCAGTTCTTC. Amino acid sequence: CASSPLPSGTHNEQFF.

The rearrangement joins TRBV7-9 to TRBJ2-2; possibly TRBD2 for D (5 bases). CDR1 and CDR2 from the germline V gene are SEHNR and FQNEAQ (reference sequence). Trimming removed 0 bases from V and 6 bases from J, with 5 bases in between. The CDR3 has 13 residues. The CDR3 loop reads CASSLAGAGELFF. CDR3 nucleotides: TGTGCCAGCAGCTTAGCGGGAGCCGGGGAGCTGTTTTTT. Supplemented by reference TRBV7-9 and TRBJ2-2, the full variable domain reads DTGVSQNPRHKITKRGQNVTFRCDPISEHNRLYWYRQTLGQGPEFLTYFQNEAQLEKSRLLSDRFSAERPKGSFSTLEIQRTEQGDSAMYLCASSLAGAGELFFGEGSRLTVL.

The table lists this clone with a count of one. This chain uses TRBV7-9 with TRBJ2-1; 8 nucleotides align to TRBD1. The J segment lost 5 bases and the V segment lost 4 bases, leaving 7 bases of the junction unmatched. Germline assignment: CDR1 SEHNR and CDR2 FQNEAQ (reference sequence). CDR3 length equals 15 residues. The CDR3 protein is CASSSRGQGHNEQFF. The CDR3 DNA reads TGTGCCAGCAGCTCCAGAGGACAGGGCCACAATGAGCAGTTCTTC.

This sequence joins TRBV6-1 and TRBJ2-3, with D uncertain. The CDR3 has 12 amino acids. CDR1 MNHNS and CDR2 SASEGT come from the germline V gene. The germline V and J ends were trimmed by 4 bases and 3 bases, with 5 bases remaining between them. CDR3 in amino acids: CASSGVTDTQYF. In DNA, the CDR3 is TGTGCCAGCAGTGGGGTTACAGATACGCAGTATTTT.

The chain's CDR3 is CASSGQSSRNTGELFF. The CDR3 DNA follows: TGTGCCAGCAGTGGTCAGTCGAGCCGGAACACCGGGGAGCTGTTTTTT. V usage is TRBV6-1 and J usage is TRBJ2-2; D not resolved. The germline V and J ends were trimmed by 4 bases and 1 base, with 13 bases remaining between them. The CDR3 has 16 residues. CDR1 and CDR2 from the germline V gene are MNHNS and SASEGT.

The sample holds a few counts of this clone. CDR3 DNA sequence: TGTGCCAGCTCACTCGGCAACTGGGTTGGCTACACCTTC. Amino acids: CASSLGNWVGYTF. The V and J genes are TRBV18 and TRBJ1-2, with D hard to call. CDR3 length: 13 amino acids. The germline V gene has CDR1 KGHSH and CDR2 LQKENI. Trimming removed 4 bases at V and 7 bases at J, with 13 bases between.

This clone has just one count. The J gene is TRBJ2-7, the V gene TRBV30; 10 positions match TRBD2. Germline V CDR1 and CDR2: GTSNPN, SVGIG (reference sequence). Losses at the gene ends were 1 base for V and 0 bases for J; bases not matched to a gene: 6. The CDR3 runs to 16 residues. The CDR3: CAWSATRTSGSYEQYF. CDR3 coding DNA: TGTGCCTGGAGTGCGACGAGGACTAGCGGCTCCTACGAGCAGTACTTC.

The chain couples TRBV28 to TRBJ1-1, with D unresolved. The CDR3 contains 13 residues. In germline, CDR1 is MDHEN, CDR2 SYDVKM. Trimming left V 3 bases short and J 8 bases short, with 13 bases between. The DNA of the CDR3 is TGTGCCAGCAGTTTTGAGGACGGTTTGGAAGCTTTCTTT. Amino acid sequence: CASSFEDGLEAFF. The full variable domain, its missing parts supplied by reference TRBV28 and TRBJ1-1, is DVKVTQSSRYLVKRTGEKVFLECVQDMDHENMFWYRQDPGLGLRLIYFSYDVKMKEKGDIPEGYSVSREKKERFSLILESASTNQTSMYLCASSFEDGLEAFFGQGTRLTVV.

CDR3 DNA: TGTGCCAGCAGTTTCAGCCAGGGGTCGACCGGGGAGCTGTTTTTT. Protein: CASSFSQGSTGELFF. V usage is TRBV27 and J usage is TRBJ2-2; perhaps TRBD1 as D (6 bases). Germline CDR1 and CDR2: MNHEY and SMNVEV (reference sequence). This CDR3 comprises 15 residues. V was shortened by 3 bases and J by 5 bases, with 13 bases between the two germline ends.

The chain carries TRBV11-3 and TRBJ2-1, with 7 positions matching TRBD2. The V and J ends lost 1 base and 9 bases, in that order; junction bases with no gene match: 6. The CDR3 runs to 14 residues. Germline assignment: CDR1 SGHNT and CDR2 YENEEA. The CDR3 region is CASSLAGGSGEQFF. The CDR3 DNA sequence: TGTGCCAGCAGCTTAGCGGGGGGAAGTGGTGAGCAGTTCTTC.

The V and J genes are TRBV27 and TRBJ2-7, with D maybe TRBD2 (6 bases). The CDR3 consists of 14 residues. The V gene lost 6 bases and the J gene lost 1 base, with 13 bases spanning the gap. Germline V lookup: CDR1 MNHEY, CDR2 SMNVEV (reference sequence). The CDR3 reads CASSLAPSSYEQYF. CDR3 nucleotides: TGTGCCAGCAGCCTAGCGCCGAGTTCCTACGAGCAGTACTTC.

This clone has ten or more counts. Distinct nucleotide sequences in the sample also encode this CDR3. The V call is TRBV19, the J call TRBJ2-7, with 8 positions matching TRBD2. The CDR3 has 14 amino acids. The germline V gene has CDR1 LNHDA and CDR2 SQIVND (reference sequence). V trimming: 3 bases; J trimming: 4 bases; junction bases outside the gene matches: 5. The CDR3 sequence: CASSIAGGAYEQYF. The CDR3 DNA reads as TGTGCCAGTAGTATTGCGGGGGGCGCGTACGAGCAGTACTTC.

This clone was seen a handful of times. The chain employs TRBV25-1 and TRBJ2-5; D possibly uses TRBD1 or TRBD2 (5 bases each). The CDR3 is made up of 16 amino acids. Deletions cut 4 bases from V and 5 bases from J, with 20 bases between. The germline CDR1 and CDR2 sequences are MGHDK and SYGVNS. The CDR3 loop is CASSVSDLRGRETQYF. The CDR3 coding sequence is TGTGCCAGCAGTGTATCCGATTTAAGGGGACGGGAGACCCAGTACTTC.

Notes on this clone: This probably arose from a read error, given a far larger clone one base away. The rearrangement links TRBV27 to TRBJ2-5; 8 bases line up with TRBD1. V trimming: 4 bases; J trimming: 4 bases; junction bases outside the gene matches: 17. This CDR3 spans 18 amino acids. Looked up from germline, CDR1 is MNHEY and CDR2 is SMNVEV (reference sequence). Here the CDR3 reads CASSSWFSERTGRETQYF. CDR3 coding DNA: TGTGCCAGCAGTTCGTGGTTCTCAGAGAGGACAGGGAGAGAGACCCAGTACTTC.

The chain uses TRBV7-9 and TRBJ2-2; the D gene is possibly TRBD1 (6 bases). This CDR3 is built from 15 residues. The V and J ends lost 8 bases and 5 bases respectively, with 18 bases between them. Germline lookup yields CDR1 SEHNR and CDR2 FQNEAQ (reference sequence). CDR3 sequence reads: CASLPEGGTTGELFF. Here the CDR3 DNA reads TGTGCCAGCCTCCCGGAAGGGGGTACAACCGGGGAGCTGTTTTTT.

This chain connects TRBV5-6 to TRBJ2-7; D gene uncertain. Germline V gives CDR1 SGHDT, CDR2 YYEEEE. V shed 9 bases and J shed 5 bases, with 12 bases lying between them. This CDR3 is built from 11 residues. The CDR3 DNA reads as TGTGCCACCGACGCTGGCCACGAGCAGTACTTC. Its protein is CATDAGHEQYF.

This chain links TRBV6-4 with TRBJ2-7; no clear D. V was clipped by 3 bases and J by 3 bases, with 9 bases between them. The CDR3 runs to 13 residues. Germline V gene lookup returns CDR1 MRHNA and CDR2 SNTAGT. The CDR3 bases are TGTGCCAGCAGTGAGACAAACGACTACGAGCAGTACTTC. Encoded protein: CASSETNDYEQYF.

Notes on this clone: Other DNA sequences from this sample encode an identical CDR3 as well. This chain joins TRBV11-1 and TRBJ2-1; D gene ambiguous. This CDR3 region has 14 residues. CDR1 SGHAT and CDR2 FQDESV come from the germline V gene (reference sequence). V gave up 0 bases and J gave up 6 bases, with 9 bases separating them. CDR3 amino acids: CASSLAGNRNEQFF. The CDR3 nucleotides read TGTGCCAGCAGCTTAGCAGGGAACCGCAATGAGCAGTTCTTC.

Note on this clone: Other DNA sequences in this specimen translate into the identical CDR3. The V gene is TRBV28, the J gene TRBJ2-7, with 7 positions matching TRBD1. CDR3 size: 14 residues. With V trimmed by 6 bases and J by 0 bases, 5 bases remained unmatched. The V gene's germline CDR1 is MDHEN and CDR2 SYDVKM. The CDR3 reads CASSPGDSSYEQYF. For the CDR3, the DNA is TGTGCCAGCAGCCCCGGGGACAGCTCCTACGAGCAGTACTTC.